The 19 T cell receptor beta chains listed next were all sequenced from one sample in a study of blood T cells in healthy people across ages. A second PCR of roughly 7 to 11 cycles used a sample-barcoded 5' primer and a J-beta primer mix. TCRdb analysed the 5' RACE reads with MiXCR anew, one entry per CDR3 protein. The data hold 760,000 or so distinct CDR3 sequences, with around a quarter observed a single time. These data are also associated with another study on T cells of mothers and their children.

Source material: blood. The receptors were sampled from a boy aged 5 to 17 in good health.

CDR3 region: CASSHPGLGETQYF. The DNA for the CDR3 is TGCGCCAGCAGCCACCCGGGACTCGGGGAGACCCAGTACTTC. The chain couples TRBV4-1 to TRBJ2-5; D is possibly TRBD2 (6 bases). The germline gives CDR1 MGHRA, CDR2 YSYEKL. The CDR3 totals 14 residues. The germline V and J ends were trimmed by 3 bases and 5 bases, with 13 bases remaining between them.

CDR3 residues: CASSLGWGDGEQYF. The DNA for the CDR3 is TGTGCCAGCAGCTTGGGGTGGGGGGACGGCGAGCAGTACTTC. V gene TRBV5-5 combines with J gene TRBJ2-5; D possibly corresponds to TRBD2 (6 bases). The end of the DNA fits TRBJ2-7 better, so the J call may be wrong. The CDR3 length is 14 residues. CDR1 and CDR2 from the germline V gene are SGHKS and YYEKEE (reference sequence).

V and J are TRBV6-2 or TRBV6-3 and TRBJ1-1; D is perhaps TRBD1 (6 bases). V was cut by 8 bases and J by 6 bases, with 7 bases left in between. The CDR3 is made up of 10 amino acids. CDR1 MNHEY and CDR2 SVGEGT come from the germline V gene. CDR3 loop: CASGGSEAFF. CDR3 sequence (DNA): TGTGCCAGCGGGGGCTCTGAAGCTTTCTTT.

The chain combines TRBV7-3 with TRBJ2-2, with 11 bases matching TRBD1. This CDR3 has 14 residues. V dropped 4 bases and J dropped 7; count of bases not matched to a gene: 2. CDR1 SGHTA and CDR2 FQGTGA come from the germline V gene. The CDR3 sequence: CASSWTGGIGELFF. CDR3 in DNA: TGTGCCAGCAGCTGGACAGGGGGCATCGGGGAGCTGTTTTTT.

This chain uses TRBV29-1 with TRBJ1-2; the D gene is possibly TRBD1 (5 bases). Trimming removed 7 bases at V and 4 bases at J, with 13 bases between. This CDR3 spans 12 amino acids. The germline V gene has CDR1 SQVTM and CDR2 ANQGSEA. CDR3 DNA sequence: TGCAGCGCCCGACATGGGACCTATGGCTACACCTTC. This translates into CSARHGTYGYTF.

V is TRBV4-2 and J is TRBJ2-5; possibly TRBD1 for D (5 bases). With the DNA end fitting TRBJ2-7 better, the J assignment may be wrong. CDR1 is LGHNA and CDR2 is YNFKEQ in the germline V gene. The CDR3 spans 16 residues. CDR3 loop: CASSQDVNPGLREQYF. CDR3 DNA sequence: TGTGCCAGCAGCCAAGATGTCAACCCAGGGTTACGCGAGCAGTACTTC.

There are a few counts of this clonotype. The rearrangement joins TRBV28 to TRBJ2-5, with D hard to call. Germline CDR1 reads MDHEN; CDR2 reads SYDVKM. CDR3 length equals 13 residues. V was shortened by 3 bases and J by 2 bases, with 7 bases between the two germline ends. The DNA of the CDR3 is TGTGCCAGCAGTTTTCTACAGCAAGAGACCCAGTACTTC. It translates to CASSFLQQETQYF.

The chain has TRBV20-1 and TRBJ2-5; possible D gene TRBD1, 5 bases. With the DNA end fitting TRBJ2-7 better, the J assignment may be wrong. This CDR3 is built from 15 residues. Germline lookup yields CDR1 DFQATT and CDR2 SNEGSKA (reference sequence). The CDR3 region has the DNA TGCAGTGCTAGAGCCCAGGGCCGGTCCACCTACGAGCAGTACTTC. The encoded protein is CSARAQGRSTYEQYF.

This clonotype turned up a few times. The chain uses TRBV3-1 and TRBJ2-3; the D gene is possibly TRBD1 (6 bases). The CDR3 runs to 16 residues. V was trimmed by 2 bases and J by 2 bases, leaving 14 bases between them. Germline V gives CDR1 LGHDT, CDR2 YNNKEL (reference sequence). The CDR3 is CASSQREQGSTDTQYF. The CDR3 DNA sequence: TGTGCCAGCAGCCAAAGAGAGCAGGGGTCCACAGATACGCAGTATTTT.

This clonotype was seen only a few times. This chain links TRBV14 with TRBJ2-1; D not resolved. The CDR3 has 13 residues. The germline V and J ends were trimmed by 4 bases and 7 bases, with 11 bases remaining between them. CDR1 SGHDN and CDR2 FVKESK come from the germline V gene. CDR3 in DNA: TGTGCCAGCAGCCCCACACTCGGGAATGAGCAGTTCTTC. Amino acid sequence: CASSPTLGNEQFF.

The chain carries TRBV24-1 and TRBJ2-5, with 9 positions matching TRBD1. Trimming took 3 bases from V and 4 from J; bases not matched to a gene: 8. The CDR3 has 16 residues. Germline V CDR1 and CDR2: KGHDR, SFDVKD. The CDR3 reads CATSDGGQGIGETQYF. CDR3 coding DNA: TGTGCCACCAGTGATGGCGGACAGGGGATAGGAGAGACCCAGTACTTC.

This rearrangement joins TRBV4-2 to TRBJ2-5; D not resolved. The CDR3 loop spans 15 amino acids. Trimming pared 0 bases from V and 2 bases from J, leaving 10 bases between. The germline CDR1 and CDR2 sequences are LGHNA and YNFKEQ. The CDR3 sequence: CASSQDTDHQETQYF. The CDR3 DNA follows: TGTGCCAGCAGCCAAGATACAGACCATCAAGAGACCCAGTACTTC.

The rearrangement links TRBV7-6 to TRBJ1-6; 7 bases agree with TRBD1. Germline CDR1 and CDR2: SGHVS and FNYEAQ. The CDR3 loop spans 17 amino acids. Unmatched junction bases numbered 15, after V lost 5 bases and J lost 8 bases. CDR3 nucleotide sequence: TGTGCCAGCAGCCCACGCCCGGACAGGTACGCCGATTCACCCCTCCACTTT. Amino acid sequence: CASSPRPDRYADSPLHF.

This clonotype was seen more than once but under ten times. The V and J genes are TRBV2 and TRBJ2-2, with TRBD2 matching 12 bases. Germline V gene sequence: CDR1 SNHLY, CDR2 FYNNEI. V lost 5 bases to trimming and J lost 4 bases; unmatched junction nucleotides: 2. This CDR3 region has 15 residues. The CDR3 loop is CASSSTSGSTGELFF. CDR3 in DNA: TGTGCCAGCAGTTCGACTAGCGGGAGCACCGGGGAGCTGTTTTTT.

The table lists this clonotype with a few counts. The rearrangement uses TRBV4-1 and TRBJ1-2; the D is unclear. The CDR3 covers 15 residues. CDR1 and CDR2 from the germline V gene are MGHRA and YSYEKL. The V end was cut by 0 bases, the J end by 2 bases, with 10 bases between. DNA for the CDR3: TGCGCCAGCAGCCAAGATTCTCTGGGAAACTATGGCTACACCTTC. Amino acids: CASSQDSLGNYGYTF.

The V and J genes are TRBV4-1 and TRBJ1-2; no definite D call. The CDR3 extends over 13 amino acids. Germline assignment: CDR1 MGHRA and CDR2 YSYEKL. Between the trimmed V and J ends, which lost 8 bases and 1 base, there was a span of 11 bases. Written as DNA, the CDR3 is TGCGCCAGCGGCGAAGGAATTAACTATGGCTACACCTTC. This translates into CASGEGINYGYTF.

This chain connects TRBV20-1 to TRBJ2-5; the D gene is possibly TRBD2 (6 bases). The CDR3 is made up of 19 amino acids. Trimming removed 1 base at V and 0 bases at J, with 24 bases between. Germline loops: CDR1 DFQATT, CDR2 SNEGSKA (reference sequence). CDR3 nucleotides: TGCAGTGCTAGAGGTGTTCGTGTCGCGGACTATTCGTACCAAGAGACCCAGTACTTC. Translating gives CSARGVRVADYSYQETQYF.

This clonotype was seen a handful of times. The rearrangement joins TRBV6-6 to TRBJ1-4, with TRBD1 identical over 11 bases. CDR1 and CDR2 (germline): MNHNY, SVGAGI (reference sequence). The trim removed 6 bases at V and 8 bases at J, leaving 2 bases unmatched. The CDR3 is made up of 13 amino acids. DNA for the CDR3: TGTGCCAGCAGGGGACAGGGGGGGGAAAAACTGTTTTTT. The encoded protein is CASRGQGGEKLFF.

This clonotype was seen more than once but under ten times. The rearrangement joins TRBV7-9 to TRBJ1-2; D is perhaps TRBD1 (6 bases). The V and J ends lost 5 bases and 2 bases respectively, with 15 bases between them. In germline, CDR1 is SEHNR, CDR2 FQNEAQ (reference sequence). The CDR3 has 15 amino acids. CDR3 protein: CASSPKGQQNYGYTF. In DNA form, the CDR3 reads TGTGCCAGCAGCCCCAAAGGACAGCAAAACTATGGCTACACCTTC.